Sequencing of this T cell receptor beta chain was carried out in a study of shared clonotypes between healthy human individuals. Study-wide points: Around 4.7% of naive CD4 clonotypes were shared across four donors.

The trim removed 4 bases at V and 1 base at J, leaving 13 bases unmatched. CDR1 and CDR2 (germline): SGHKS, YYEKEE (reference sequence). This CDR3 comprises 19 residues. Libraries were prepared by immunoSEQ multiplex PCR; TCRdb keeps only in-frame clonotypes and omits some of them. This table holds more than 550,000 clones, about 92% found once. This clone was seen a few times. The antigen remains undetermined. The naive CD8 fraction comprised CD45RO-negative cells positively selected for CCR7 and excluded terminally differentiated effector memory CD45RA+ cells. The sample comprised naive CD8+ T cells sorted from blood. The genes are TRBV5-5 and TRBJ1-5; 11 nucleotides line up with TRBD1. This sequence was found in a man aged 25-45 years in good health. CDR3 DNA sequence: TGTGCCAGCAGCCCAGAGGACAGGGGGCCTTTTACAAGCAATCAGCCCCAGCATTTT. This encodes CASSPEDRGPFTSNQPQHF.